One and the same sample provided the 7 T cell receptor beta chains below, sequenced in a study of OX40 agonist ivuxolimab in advanced cancers. Here immunoSEQ multiplex PCR was the method, and the copy in TCRdb shows in-frame clones only, minus some. The sample shows 60,000 to 100,000 clones, approximately 90% of them seen only once. The sample was CD4+ or CD8+ T cells sorted from blood, taken in a trial of the OX40 agonist ivuxolimab. The receptors come from an adult with an advanced solid tumor such as melanoma, head and neck, liver or kidney cancer.

V usage is TRBV5-6 and J usage is TRBJ2-4; D remains ambiguous. Trimming took off 0 bases at V and 3 bases at J, with 10 bases between the two ends. Germline CDR1 SGHDT, CDR2 YYEEEE. This CDR3 has 15 amino acids. The CDR3 nucleotides are TGTGCCAGCAGCTTGGGGCGGAGTTACAAAAACATTCAGTACTTC. Protein sequence: CASSLGRSYKNIQYF.

This chain links TRBV19 with TRBJ2-5, with D hard to call. Germline V gene sequence: CDR1 LNHDA, CDR2 SQIVND (reference sequence). V was trimmed by 3 bases and J by 4 bases, leaving 6 bases between them. The CDR3 consists of 12 residues. As DNA, the CDR3 is TGTGCCAGTAGTATGGGCCCAGAGACCCAGTACTTC. Translation gives CASSMGPETQYF.

The V and J genes are TRBV9 and TRBJ2-7; 8 nucleotides line up with TRBD2. Germline trimming cut 0 bases from V and 6 bases from J; bases unmatched to any gene: 11. Germline CDR1 is SGDLS and CDR2 is YYNGEE. This CDR3 comprises 16 residues. CDR3 protein: CASSVGLAGPLFEQYF. CDR3 in DNA: TGTGCCAGCAGCGTAGGGCTAGCGGGCCCTCTCTTCGAGCAGTACTTC. The full variable domain, completed using reference TRBV9 and TRBJ2-7, is DSGVTQTPKHLITATGQRVTLRCSPRSGDLSVYWYQQSLDQGLQFLIQYYNGEERAKGNILERFSAQQFPDLHSELNLSSLELGDSALYFCASSVGLAGPLFEQYFGPGTRLTVT.

The J gene is TRBJ2-1, the V gene TRBV6-4; no clear D. This CDR3 has 15 residues. V lost 4 bases and J 5 bases, leaving 15 bases between the germline ends. Germline V CDR1 and CDR2: MRHNA, SNTAGT. The CDR3 DNA sequence: TGTGCCAGCAGTGCAGTAAAAGGGCCCAACAATGAGCAGTTCTTC. It is translated as CASSAVKGPNNEQFF.

The gene calls are TRBV7-8 and TRBJ1-3; no reliable D call. Germline values: CDR1 SGHVS, CDR2 FQNEAQ. The CDR3 extends over 12 amino acids. Deletions cut 2 bases from V and 3 bases from J, with 2 bases between. CDR3 sequence (DNA): TGTGCCAGCAGCTTATTTGGAAACACCATATATTTT. Protein sequence: CASSLFGNTIYF.

The J gene is TRBJ2-3, the V gene TRBV5-5, with 11 bases fitting TRBD1. The germline V gene encodes CDR1 SGHKS and CDR2 YYEKEE (reference sequence). CDR3 length: 14 residues. V trimming: 4 bases; J trimming: 5 bases; junction bases outside the gene matches: 3. CDR3 sequence reads: CASSHGTGGDTQYF. Written as DNA, the CDR3 is TGTGCCAGCAGCCACGGGACAGGGGGAGATACGCAGTATTTT.

The gene calls are TRBV20-1 and TRBJ2-7, with D hard to call. The CDR3 is 11 amino acids. Germline assignment: CDR1 DFQATT and CDR2 SNEGSKA (reference sequence). The germline V and J ends were trimmed by 0 bases and 2 bases, with 2 bases remaining between them. The CDR3 sequence is CSARDPYEQYF. As DNA, the CDR3 is TGCAGTGCTAGAGATCCCTACGAGCAGTACTTC.